These T cell receptor beta chains were read from a single sample in a study of cytomegalovirus exposure and HLA in healthy donors. Here immunoSEQ multiplex PCR was the method, and the copy in TCRdb shows in-frame clones only, minus some. The data show around 190,000 clones, approximately 86% seen once. The material sequenced was PBMCs. The receptors stem from a woman in her late teens or twenties in good health and CMV-seronegative. Both conserved end residues are part of each CDR3. The D gene is left open where the match is weak. Where a row states a size, it is once, few, many or the class of an expanded clone; other rows omit it.

clone_size: -; cdr3_length: 17; d_call: TRBD2; j_call: TRBJ2-7; v_call: TRBV7-2; cdr3_aa: CASSLGLAGGSSYEQYF; cdr3_nt: TGTGCCAGCAGCTTAGGGCTAGCGGGGGGTAGCTCCTACGAGCAGTACTTC
clone_size: once; cdr3_length: 14; d_call: TRBD2; j_call: TRBJ2-7; v_call: TRBV2; cdr3_aa: CASTDGRAFYEQYF; cdr3_nt: TGTGCCAGCACGGACGGGAGGGCCTTCTACGAGCAGTACTTC
clone_size: -; cdr3_length: 14; d_call: -; j_call: TRBJ2-5; v_call: TRBV18; cdr3_aa: CASSPAPTQETQYF; cdr3_nt: TGTGCCAGCTCACCAGCGCCTACCCAAGAGACCCAGTACTTC
clone_size: -; cdr3_length: 14; d_call: TRBD1; j_call: TRBJ1-2; v_call: TRBV30; cdr3_aa: CAWRSRTGIYGYTF; cdr3_nt: TGTGCCTGGAGAAGTAGGACAGGGATCTATGGCTACACCTTC
clone_size: -; cdr3_length: 17; d_call: -; j_call: TRBJ1-5; v_call: TRBV21-1; cdr3_aa: CASSNVLGTPSNQPQHF; cdr3_nt: TGTGCCAGCAGCAATGTCTTGGGGACTCCTAGCAATCAGCCCCAGCATTTT
clone_size: -; cdr3_length: 16; d_call: -; j_call: TRBJ1-5; v_call: TRBV10-1; cdr3_aa: CASSVRGTHSNQPQHF; cdr3_nt: TGCGCCAGCTCCGTTCGCGGAACCCATAGCAATCAGCCCCAGCATTTT
clone_size: few; cdr3_length: 12; d_call: -; j_call: TRBJ1-1; v_call: TRBV6-5; cdr3_aa: CASSEARTEAFF; cdr3_nt: TGTGCCAGCAGTGAGGCTCGCACTGAAGCTTTCTTT
clone_size: -; cdr3_length: 13; d_call: TRBD1; j_call: TRBJ1-2; v_call: TRBV19; cdr3_aa: CASSPRGRYGYTF; cdr3_nt: TGTGCCAGTAGTCCCAGGGGGAGGTATGGCTACACCTTC
clone_size: -; cdr3_length: 16; d_call: TRBD1; j_call: TRBJ2-7; v_call: TRBV9; cdr3_aa: CASSIYRGPVSYEQYF; cdr3_nt: TGTGCCAGCAGCATCTACAGGGGGCCCGTCTCCTACGAGCAGTACTTC
clone_size: -; cdr3_length: 14; d_call: TRBD1; j_call: TRBJ2-7; v_call: TRBV29-1; cdr3_aa: CSVSGQGDSYEQYF; cdr3_nt: TGCAGCGTTTCAGGACAGGGGGACTCCTACGAGCAGTACTTC
clone_size: -; cdr3_length: 13; d_call: -; j_call: TRBJ2-2; v_call: TRBV9; cdr3_aa: CASSVVWEGELFF; cdr3_nt: TGTGCCAGCAGCGTAGTGTGGGAGGGGGAGCTGTTTTTT
clone_size: -; cdr3_length: 14; d_call: -; j_call: TRBJ2-7; v_call: TRBV5-1; cdr3_aa: CASRKLDYTYEQYF; cdr3_nt: TGCGCCAGCCGGAAGCTAGATTATACCTACGAGCAGTACTTC
clone_size: -; cdr3_length: 15; d_call: -; j_call: TRBJ2-7; v_call: TRBV15; cdr3_aa: CATSRAEGRTYEQYF; cdr3_nt: TGTGCCACCAGCAGAGCGGAGGGCAGAACCTACGAGCAGTACTTC
clone_size: -; cdr3_length: 14; d_call: -; j_call: TRBJ2-1; v_call: TRBV5-1; cdr3_aa: CASSFDSSYNEQFF; cdr3_nt: TGCGCCAGCAGCTTCGATAGCTCCTACAATGAGCAGTTCTTC